This TCR beta chain emerged from a study of T cell responses to AZD1222 COVID-19 vaccine. Study-wide findings and caveats: Clonal diversity was possibly underestimated; the donors were predominantly white British and more often female. Distributed over spike, vaccine-associated CD4 TCRs predominated at 160-218 and 743-854. With two AZD1222 doses given, Spike-specific TCR breadth and depth both rose. Baseline serostatus was positive in only five to seven AZD1222 recipients.

TCRdb's copy holds only in-frame clones and misses some; the assay was immunoSEQ multiplex PCR. Among more than 150,000 clones, less than 90% were seen once, and the ten largest hold approximately 6.6%. Losses at the gene ends were 6 bases for V and 2 bases for J; bases not matched to a gene: 2. The germline CDR1 and CDR2 sequences are SQVTM and ANQGSEA. This CDR3 has 13 residues. Concerning this clone itself: No antigen is known for it.

Sequenced here: peripheral blood, sampled after recovery from COVID-19. This TCR derives from an adult who had recovered from COVID-19. The chain uses TRBV29-1 and TRBJ2-3; TRBD2 agrees at 10 bases. CDR3 DNA sequence: TGCAGCGTCCTAGCGGGGGCCACAGATACGCAGTATTTT. It translates to CSVLAGATDTQYF.